Sequencing of this T cell receptor beta chain was carried out in a study of CD8 T cells in Susac syndrome. V lost 4 bases, J lost 3 bases, and 5 bases stayed unmatched. Germline loops: CDR1 MNHNY, CDR2 SVGAGI (reference sequence). The CDR3 is 14 amino acids. In its sample, this clonotype was seen once. Reverse transcription used about 0.45 to 1 ug RNA and random hexamers. Using its own MiXCR run on the immunoSEQ multiplex PCR reads, TCRdb lists one record per CDR3 protein. Seen here are some 68,000 distinct CDR3 sequences, roughly 93% observed once, and the top ten hold roughly 0.15%. This receptor was obtained from a human donor with Susac syndrome. What was sequenced was CD4+ T cells from PBMCs. The chain uses TRBV6-6 and TRBJ1-1; 7 bases align to TRBD1. The CDR3 region has the DNA TGTGCCAGCAGTTTGCCAGACAGGGACACTGAAGCTTTCTTT. It is translated as CASSLPDRDTEAFF.